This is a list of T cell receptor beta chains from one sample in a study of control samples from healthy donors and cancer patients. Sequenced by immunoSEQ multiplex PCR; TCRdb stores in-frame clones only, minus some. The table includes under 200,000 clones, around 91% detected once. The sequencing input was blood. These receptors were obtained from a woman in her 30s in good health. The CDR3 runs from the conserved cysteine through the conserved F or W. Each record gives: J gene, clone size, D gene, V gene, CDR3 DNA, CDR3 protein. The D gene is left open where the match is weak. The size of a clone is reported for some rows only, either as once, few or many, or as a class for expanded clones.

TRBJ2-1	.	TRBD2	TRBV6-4	TGTGCCAGCAGTGACAGCGGGGGTTACAATGAGCAGTTCTTC	CASSDSGGYNEQFF
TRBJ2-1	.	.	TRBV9	TGTGCCAGCAGCGTAGGGCTAGGCTACAATGAGCAGTTCTTC	CASSVGLGYNEQFF
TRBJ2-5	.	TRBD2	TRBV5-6	TGTGCCAGCAGCCGACTAGCGGGGGGGCAAGAGACCCAGTACTTC	CASSRLAGGQETQYF
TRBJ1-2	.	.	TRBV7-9	TGTGCCAGCAGCCACCAGGGTAACTATGGCTACACCTTC	CASSHQGNYGYTF
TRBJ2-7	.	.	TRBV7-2	TGTGCCAGCAGCTTACAAACAGGATACGAGCAGTACTTC	CASSLQTGYEQYF
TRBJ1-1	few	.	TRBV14	TGTGCCAGCAGCCTACAGGGGAACACTGAAGCTTTCTTT	CASSLQGNTEAFF
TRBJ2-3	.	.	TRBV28	TGTGCCAGCCGGGGAATTTCCACAGATACGCAGTATTTT	CASRGISTDTQYF
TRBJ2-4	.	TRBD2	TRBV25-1	TGTGCCACTACTAGCGGGAGTGACATTCAGTACTTC	CATTSGSDIQYF
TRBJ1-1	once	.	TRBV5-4	TGTGCCAGCAGCAAGACAGGAAACACTGAAGCTTTCTTT	CASSKTGNTEAFF
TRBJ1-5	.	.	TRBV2	TGTGCCAGCAGTGAAGGGGGGGCAGGCAATCAGCCCCAGCATTTT	CASSEGGAGNQPQHF
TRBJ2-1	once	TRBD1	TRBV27	TGTGCCAGCAGTTTTGGGACAGGGGCCTACAATGAGCAGTTCTTC	CASSFGTGAYNEQFF
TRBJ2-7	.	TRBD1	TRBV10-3	TGTGCCATCAGTGACCGGGACAGGGGGGGGTACGAGCAGTACTTC	CAISDRDRGGYEQYF
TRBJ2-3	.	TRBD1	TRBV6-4	TGTGCCAGCAGTGACGGGACAGGGGACACAGATACGCAGTATTTT	CASSDGTGDTDTQYF
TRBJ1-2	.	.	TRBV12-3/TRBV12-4	TGTGCCAGCAGTTTCGGGGACTATGGCTACACCTTC	CASSFGDYGYTF
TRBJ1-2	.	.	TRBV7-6	TGTGCCAGCAGCTTAGCTCATAACTATGGCTACACCTTC	CASSLAHNYGYTF
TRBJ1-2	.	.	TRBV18	TGTGCCAGCTCAGCGCGGACGGTCCCCATGGGCTACACCTTC	CASSARTVPMGYTF
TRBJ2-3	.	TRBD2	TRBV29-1	TGCAGCGTTGACCCCCTAGCGGGAGGGTCAGATACGCAGTATTTT	CSVDPLAGGSDTQYF
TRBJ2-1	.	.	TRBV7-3	TGTGCCAGCAGCTTAATACGGAGGGCCAATGAGCAGTTCTTC	CASSLIRRANEQFF
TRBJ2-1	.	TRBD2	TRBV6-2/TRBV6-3	TGTGCCAGCAGTAACCGGGAGGCCAATGAGCAGTTCTTC	CASSNREANEQFF
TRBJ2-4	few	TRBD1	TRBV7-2	TGTGCCAGCAGCCACGACAGGGGGCTAGCCAAAAACATTCAGTACTTC	CASSHDRGLAKNIQYF
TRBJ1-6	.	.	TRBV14	TGTGCCAGCAGCCAAGATCAGGGGTCCGATTCACCCCTCCACTTT	CASSQDQGSDSPLHF
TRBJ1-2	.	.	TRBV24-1	TGTGCCACCAGTGATTTGACAGAGACCCACTATGGCTACACCTTC	CATSDLTETHYGYTF
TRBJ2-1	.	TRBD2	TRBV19	TGTGCCAGTAGTCCTAGCGGGCGGTACAATGAGCAGTTCTTC	CASSPSGRYNEQFF
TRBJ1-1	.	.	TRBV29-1	TGCAGCGTTGACTCTCTGGGCACTGAAGCTTTCTTT	CSVDSLGTEAFF
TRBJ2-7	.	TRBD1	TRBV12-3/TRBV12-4	TGTGCCAGCAGTCCCCAGGGGGCCTACGAGCAGTACTTC	CASSPQGAYEQYF
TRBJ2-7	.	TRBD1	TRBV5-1	TGCGCCAGCAGCTCCGGACAGGGTACGTACGAGCAGTACTTC	CASSSGQGTYEQYF
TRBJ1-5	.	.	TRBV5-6	TGTGCCAGCAGCCCCGGAAGCAATCAGCCCCAGCATTTT	CASSPGSNQPQHF
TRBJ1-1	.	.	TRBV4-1	TGCGCCAGCAGCCAATGGGGGAACACTGAAGCTTTCTTT	CASSQWGNTEAFF
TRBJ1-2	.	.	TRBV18	TGTGCCAGCTCACAGACAGTTTATGGCTACACCTTC	CASSQTVYGYTF
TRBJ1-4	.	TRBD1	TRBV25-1	TGTGCCAGCAGTGAAGGAGGACAGGGAAATGAAAAACTGTTTTTT	CASSEGGQGNEKLFF
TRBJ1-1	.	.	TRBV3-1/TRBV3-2	TGTGCCAGCAGCCGGGCGGGCACTGAAGCTTTCTTT	CASSRAGTEAFF
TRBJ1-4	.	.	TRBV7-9	TGTGCCAGCAGCGAGGGTTTGCGGGGTGAAAAACTGTTTTTT	CASSEGLRGEKLFF
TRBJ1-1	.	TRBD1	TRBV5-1	TGCGCCAGCAGCTGGACAGGTGACAACACTGAAGCTTTCTTT	CASSWTGDNTEAFF
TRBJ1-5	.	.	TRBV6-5	TGTGCCAGCAGCGGGACGGAAAATCAGCCCCAGCATTTT	CASSGTENQPQHF
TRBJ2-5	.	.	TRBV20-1	TGCAGTGCTAGACTAGCAGAGACCCAGTACTTC	CSARLAETQYF
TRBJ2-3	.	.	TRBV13	TGTGCCAGCAGCCTTATGGGTTATACGCAGTATTTT	CASSLMGYTQYF
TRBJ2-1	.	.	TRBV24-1	TGTGCCACCAGTGATGGGACTCCCAATGAGCAGTTCTTC	CATSDGTPNEQFF
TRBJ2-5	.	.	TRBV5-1	TGCGCCAGCTACGGGCAAGGGACCCAAGAGACCCAGTACTTC	CASYGQGTQETQYF
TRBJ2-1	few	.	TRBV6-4	TGTGCCAGCAGTGACTCGAGTGAGGGGCATGAGCAGTTCTTC	CASSDSSEGHEQFF
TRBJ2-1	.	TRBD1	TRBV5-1	TGCGCCAGCAGCTTGGGGGACAGGGACTACAATGAGCAGTTCTTC	CASSLGDRDYNEQFF
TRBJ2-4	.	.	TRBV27	TGTGCCAGCAGTGGGGGAGCCAAAAACATTCAGTACTTC	CASSGGAKNIQYF
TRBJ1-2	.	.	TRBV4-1	TGCGCCAGCAGCCAAGATCAAGGCAGGGTGGAGTATGGCTACACCTTC	CASSQDQGRVEYGYTF
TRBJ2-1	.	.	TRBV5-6	TGTGCCAGCAGCTTGGAACAGGGTTGGAGCTACAATGAGCAGTTCTTC	CASSLEQGWSYNEQFF
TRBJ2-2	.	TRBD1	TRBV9	TGTGCCCGCCGCGGGGGACAGGGGCGGACCGGGGAGCTGTTTTTT	CARRGGQGRTGELFF
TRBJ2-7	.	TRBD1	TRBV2	TGTGCCAGCAGTGATCCGGCCGACAGGGTGGGCTACGAGCAGTACTTC	CASSDPADRVGYEQYF
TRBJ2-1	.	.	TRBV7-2	TGTGCCAGCAGGACAACCTCCTACAATGAGCAGTTCTTC	CASRTTSYNEQFF
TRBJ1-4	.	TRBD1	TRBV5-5	TGTGCCAGCATGATTCCGGGACAGGGGGCTGCTGGGAATGAAAAACTGTTTTTT	CASMIPGQGAAGNEKLFF
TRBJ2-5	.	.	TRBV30	TGTGCCTGGAGTGTAACTGGAGAAGAGACCCAGTACTTC	CAWSVTGEETQYF
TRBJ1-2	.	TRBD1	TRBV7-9	TGTGCCAGCAGCCTCCGACAGGGCGTCGGTGGCTACACCTTC	CASSLRQGVGGYTF
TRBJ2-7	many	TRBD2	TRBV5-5	TGTGCCAGCAGCTTTAGTATTAGCGGGACCTACGAGCAGTACTTC	CASSFSISGTYEQYF
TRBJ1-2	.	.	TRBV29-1	TGCAGCGTTGGCCAGGGGATTGGTGGCTACACCTTC	CSVGQGIGGYTF
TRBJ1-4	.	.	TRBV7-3	TGTGCCAGCAGCTTAGAGACGGTGACTAATGAAAAACTGTTTTTT	CASSLETVTNEKLFF
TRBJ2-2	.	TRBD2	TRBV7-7	TGTGCCAGCAGCTTTAGCGGGGGGGGAACCGGGGAGCTGTTTTTT	CASSFSGGGTGELFF
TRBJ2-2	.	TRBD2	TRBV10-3	TGTGCCATCAGTGAAACTAGCGGGGGAAACACCGGGGAGCTGTTTTTT	CAISETSGGNTGELFF
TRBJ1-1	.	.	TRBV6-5	TGTGCCAGCAGTTACTCGAGAGGGGCTGAAGCTTTCTTT	CASSYSRGAEAFF
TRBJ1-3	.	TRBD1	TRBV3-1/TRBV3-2	TGTGCCAGCAGCCAAGGACAGGGGGGGAACACCATATATTTT	CASSQGQGGNTIYF
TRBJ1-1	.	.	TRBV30	TGTGCCTGGAGGAGAGACACGAACACTGAAGCTTTCTTT	CAWRRDTNTEAFF